One sample yielded the 8 T cell receptor beta chains listed below, sequenced in a study of blood T cell repertoires in COVID-19 (dated by TCRdb to between 2020 and 2021). Library method: the immunoSEQ multiplex PCR assay. What TCRdb holds here is the immuneACCESS table cut down to in-frame rearrangements. Part of the clones is not present; checked against another copy, under half of the missing clones reflect an unresolved V gene, and the others are unexplained. The sample table holds some 42,000 clones, of which approximately 86% were seen once. The ten most abundant clones make up more than 7% of the sample. Sequenced: peripheral blood. The receptors shown here come from a human donor in a cohort sampled during active COVID-19.

The chain uses TRBV2 and TRBJ1-2; 9 nucleotides align to TRBD1. This CDR3 comprises 14 residues. The trim removed 4 bases at V and 7 bases at J, leaving 7 bases unmatched. The germline CDR1 and CDR2 sequences are SNHLY and FYNNEI. CDR3 region: CASSGQGDFGGYTF. For the CDR3, the DNA is TGTGCCAGCAGTGGACAGGGGGATTTCGGTGGCTACACCTTC. Together with reference TRBV2 and TRBJ1-2, the CDR3 gives the full variable domain: EPEVTQTPSHQVTQMGQEVILRCVPISNHLYFYWYRQILGQKVEFLVSFYNNEISEKSEIFDDQFSVERPDGSNFTLKIRSTKLEDSAMYFCASSGQGDFGGYTFGSGTRLTVV.

This chain links TRBV7-6 with TRBJ1-3; D might be TRBD1 (6 bases). The CDR3 runs 15 residues. The germline V and J ends were trimmed by 2 bases and 4 bases, with 12 bases remaining between them. Germline V gene data show CDR1 as SGHVS and CDR2 as FNYEAQ. CDR3 bases: TGTGCCAGCAGCTTATTCTCAGGGGCCGGAAACACCATATATTTT. It codes for CASSLFSGAGNTIYF.

The chain has TRBV29-1 and TRBJ2-7, with D perhaps matching TRBD1 (8 bases). Between the trimmed V and J ends, which lost 6 bases and 3 bases, there was a span of 18 bases. This CDR3 is built from 14 residues. Germline CDR1 reads SQVTM; CDR2 reads ANQGSEA. This chain's CDR3 is CSVIRTGRVYEQYF. The DNA of the CDR3 is TGCAGCGTGATCCGGACAGGGAGGGTCTACGAGCAGTACTTC.

This chain links TRBV19 with TRBJ1-4, with D maybe TRBD1 (5 bases). The CDR3 loop spans 15 amino acids. Germline V gives CDR1 LNHDA, CDR2 SQIVND (reference sequence). With 2 bases removed from V and 4 bases from J, the gap between germline ends came to 11 bases. The CDR3 DNA sequence: TGTGCCAGTAGTATAAGGGGACTACATAATGAAAAACTGTTTTTT. Its protein is CASSIRGLHNEKLFF.

This chain links TRBV30 with TRBJ2-7; a possible D gene is TRBD2 (5 bases). V lost 4 bases and J 4 bases, leaving 11 bases between the germline ends. The CDR3 length is 12 residues. Germline loops: CDR1 GTSNPN, CDR2 SVGIG (reference sequence). In nucleotides, the CDR3 is TGTGCCTGGACCAGTGCGGGTTACGAGCAGTACTTC. Its protein product is CAWTSAGYEQYF. The whole variable domain, remainder taken from reference TRBV30 and TRBJ2-7, is SQTIHQWPATLVQPVGSPLSLECTVEGTSNPNLYWYRQAAGRGLQLLFYSVGIGQISSEVPQNLSASRPQDRQFILSSKKLLLSDSGFYLCAWTSAGYEQYFGPGTRLTVT.

The CDR3 coding sequence is TGTGCCAGCAGCCAGAACAGGGGTGGAGAGACCCAGTACTTC. It codes for CASSQNRGGETQYF. The gene calls are TRBV14 and TRBJ2-5, with 7 bases identical to TRBD1. V shed 3 bases and J 4 bases; nucleotides not matched to a gene: 5. The CDR3 runs 14 residues. Germline-derived CDR1 and CDR2 are SGHDN and FVKESK. Drawing the rest from reference TRBV14 and TRBJ2-5, the complete variable domain is EAGVTQFPSHSVIEKGQTVTLRCDPISGHDNLYWYRRVMGKEIKFLLHFVKESKQDESGMPNNRFLAERTGGTYSTLKVQPAELEDSGVYFCASSQNRGGETQYFGPGTRLLVL.

The rearrangement links TRBV7-2 to TRBJ2-3; perhaps TRBD2 as D (6 bases). The germline gives CDR1 SGHTA, CDR2 FQGNSA. V lost 1 base and J lost 0, with 8 bases in between. This CDR3 has 15 residues. The CDR3 protein is CASSLVAGSTDTQYF. The CDR3 coding sequence is TGTGCCAGCAGCTTAGTGGCGGGAAGCACAGATACGCAGTATTTT.

The chain carries TRBV6-5 and TRBJ2-1; D is uncertain. The CDR3 spans 13 residues. Deletions cut 5 bases from V and 4 bases from J, with 9 bases between. Germline V gene data show CDR1 as MNHEY and CDR2 as SVGAGI. CDR3 sequence reads: CASSRSRYNEQFF. Here the CDR3 DNA reads TGTGCCAGCAGTAGGAGTCGGTACAATGAGCAGTTCTTC.